The 24 T cell receptor beta chains in this list originate from one sample, sequenced in a study of identical twins. TCRdb fed the 5' RACE reads into MiXCR, producing one record per CDR3 protein. The table lists 200,000 to 300,000 distinct CDR3 sequences, 5.5% to 8% of them singletons. These same data were also listed under a study on yellow fever vaccine responses in identical twins.

Sequencing was performed on memory (CD45RO+) T cells sorted from blood. Receptors were obtained from a woman aged 18-29 years in good health.

This clonotype has only a few counts. This sequence joins TRBV18 and TRBJ2-1, with D uncertain. Germline CDR1 and CDR2: KGHSH and LQKENI. CDR3 size: 17 residues. V was shortened by 3 bases and J by 0 bases, with 15 bases between the two germline ends. CDR3 in DNA: TGTGCCAGCTCACCGCCGGGTGGCCGGAGCTCCTACAATGAGCAGTTCTTC. Amino acids: CASSPPGGRSSYNEQFF.

There are many counts of this clonotype. The chain recombines TRBV7-6 with TRBJ2-2; unclear D gene. This CDR3 region has 15 residues. Trimming took 3 bases from V and 5 from J, leaving 13 bases between them. The germline V gene has CDR1 SGHVS and CDR2 FNYEAQ. The CDR3 DNA follows: TGTGCCAGCAGCTTTGCCCGAACCGGGACCGGGGAGCTGTTTTTT. Translating gives CASSFARTGTGELFF.

The table lists this clonotype with a few counts. The chain's CDR3 is CASRIGQGSYGYTF. The CDR3 DNA is TGTGCCAGCAGGATTGGACAGGGGTCATATGGCTACACCTTC. The rearrangement links TRBV27 to TRBJ1-2, with 9 bases matching TRBD1. Trimming removed 6 bases from V and 5 bases from J; junction bases left unmatched: 7. The CDR3 loop spans 14 amino acids. Per germline, CDR1 MNHEY and CDR2 SMNVEV (reference sequence).

This clonotype was observed a few times. This rearrangement joins TRBV12-3 or TRBV12-4 to TRBJ2-2; 7 nucleotides line up with TRBD2. This CDR3 has 15 residues. V lost 6 bases and J lost 5; bases outside the gene matches: 9. The CDR3 sequence is CASSPPLGGTGELFF. Written as DNA, the CDR3 is TGTGCCAGCAGCCCGCCCCTCGGGGGGACCGGGGAGCTGTTTTTT.

This clonotype was picked up many times. This rearrangement joins TRBV5-1 to TRBJ2-3; 7 bases align to TRBD1. The CDR3 has 14 residues. Germline lookup yields CDR1 SGHRS and CDR2 YFSETQ. V lost 5 bases to trimming and J lost 2 bases; unmatched junction nucleotides: 5. In nucleotides, the CDR3 is TGCGCCAGCAGACAGGGGTCCCTCACAGATACGCAGTATTTT. Its translation: CASRQGSLTDTQYF.

The CDR3 DNA reads TGCAGTGCTAAAACAGGGGAGAACTCCTACGAGCAGTACTTC. Its protein is CSAKTGENSYEQYF. The rearrangement joins TRBV20-1 to TRBJ2-7; TRBD1 matches 7 bases. CDR3 length: 14 amino acids. Germline CDR1 DFQATT, CDR2 SNEGSKA (reference sequence). V lost 4 bases to trimming and J lost 0 bases; unmatched junction nucleotides: 6.

Many counts were recorded for this clonotype. The V call is TRBV7-9, the J call TRBJ1-6, with unresolved D. V was pared by 6 bases and J by 7 bases, with 13 bases between. This CDR3 has 14 amino acids. Germline CDR1 is SEHNR and CDR2 is FQNEAQ (reference sequence). CDR3 in DNA: TGTGCCAGCAGGCTTGGGGTCCCAAATTCACCCCTCCACTTT. Its protein product is CASRLGVPNSPLHF.

The rearrangement joins TRBV7-9 to TRBJ2-3; unclear D gene. The germline V gene encodes CDR1 SEHNR and CDR2 FQNEAQ (reference sequence). This CDR3 spans 11 amino acids. The V end lost 7 bases, the J end lost 4 bases, and 6 bases lay between the germline ends. The CDR3 protein is CASTLADTQYF. The CDR3 DNA follows: TGTGCCAGCACTCTCGCAGATACGCAGTATTTT. Filled out from reference TRBV7-9 and TRBJ2-3, the complete variable domain reads DTGVSQNPRHKITKRGQNVTFRCDPISEHNRLYWYRQTLGQGPEFLTYFQNEAQLEKSRLLSDRFSAERPKGSFSTLEIQRTEQGDSAMYLCASTLADTQYFGPGTRLTVL.

The V and J genes are TRBV20-1 and TRBJ2-2, with D unresolved. The V and J ends lost 3 bases and 5 bases respectively, with 10 bases between them. Germline V gene data show CDR1 as DFQATT and CDR2 as SNEGSKA (reference sequence). The CDR3 runs to 13 residues. This CDR3 reads CSASRPGTGELFF. Here the CDR3 DNA reads TGCAGTGCTAGTCGACCTGGGACCGGGGAGCTGTTTTTT.

This clonotype was counted a few times. V gene TRBV19 combines with J gene TRBJ2-1; D is undetermined. V was clipped by 3 bases and J by 10 bases, with 16 bases between them. The CDR3 is 14 residues long. Looked up from germline, CDR1 is LNHDA and CDR2 is SQIVND (reference sequence). CDR3 in DNA: TGTGCCAGTAGTATTTTCGGCCGGTTTGAAGAGCAGTTCTTC. Its translation: CASSIFGRFEEQFF. The variable domain in full, with the rest retrieved from reference TRBV19 and TRBJ2-1, is DGGITQSPKYLFRKEGQNVTLSCEQNLNHDAMYWYRQDPGQGLRLIYYSQIVNDFQKGDIAEGYSVSREKKESFPLTVTSAQKNPTAFYLCASSIFGRFEEQFFGPGTRLTVL.

This clonotype showed up just a few times. The V call is TRBV12-3 or TRBV12-4, the J call TRBJ1-5, with a weak D call TRBD1 (5 bases). The CDR3 covers 15 residues. Trimming left V 3 bases short and J 1 base short, with 10 bases between. CDR3 region: CASSFRGLSNQPQHF. In nucleotides, the CDR3 is TGTGCCAGCAGTTTCCGGGGGTTGAGCAATCAGCCCCAGCATTTT.

The rearrangement links TRBV7-2 to TRBJ2-2, with D possibly matching TRBD2 (5 bases). Germline assignment: CDR1 SGHTA and CDR2 FQGNSA. V lost 5 bases to trimming and J lost 8 bases, with 9 bases between them. The CDR3 extends over 12 amino acids. The CDR3 spells CASSRDQGELFF. As DNA, the CDR3 is TGTGCCAGCAGCCGGGATCAAGGGGAGCTGTTTTTT.

The rearrangement joins TRBV4-2 to TRBJ2-1; TRBD2 aligns across 12 bases. Germline lookup yields CDR1 LGHNA and CDR2 YNFKEQ. CDR3 length equals 17 residues. Losses at the gene ends were 2 bases for V and 6 bases for J; bases not matched to a gene: 8. This CDR3 reads CASSQPMTSGGRNEQFF. The CDR3 region has the DNA TGTGCCAGCAGCCAACCAATGACTAGCGGGGGCCGCAATGAGCAGTTCTTC.

Ten or more counts support this clonotype. V is TRBV5-1 and J is TRBJ2-2, with unresolved D. V was pared by 0 bases and J by 8 bases, with 11 bases between. This CDR3 has 14 residues. Germline V gives CDR1 SGHRS, CDR2 YFSETQ. For the CDR3, the DNA is TGCGCCAGCAGCTTGGTTACCCAAAAGGGGGAGCTGTTTTTT. Its translation: CASSLVTQKGELFF.

The rearrangement uses TRBV7-2 and TRBJ1-4; D is unclear. Germline V gene sequence: CDR1 SGHTA, CDR2 FQGNSA. V dropped 2 bases and J dropped 17 bases, with 15 bases sitting between them. The CDR3 is 12 residues long. CDR3 residues: CASSLSGRLLFF. CDR3 in DNA: TGTGCCAGCAGCTTATCGGGCAGGTTGCTCTTTTTT.

The chain recombines TRBV28 with TRBJ1-1; no firm D call. This CDR3 comprises 12 residues. Trimming pared 3 bases from V and 4 bases from J, leaving 6 bases between. CDR1 is MDHEN and CDR2 is SYDVKM in the germline V gene. The CDR3 nucleotides are TGTGCCAGCAGTTTTGTTGCCACTGAAGCTTTCTTT. Encoded protein: CASSFVATEAFF.

This clonotype came up many times. The V gene is TRBV7-7, the J gene TRBJ2-1, with a possible D match to TRBD1 (5 bases). The V and J ends lost 5 bases and 10 bases respectively, with 15 bases between them. The V gene's germline CDR1 is SSHAT and CDR2 FNYEAQ (reference sequence). The CDR3 runs to 13 residues. The CDR3 loop is CASSPRGPSEQFF. CDR3 nucleotides: TGTGCCAGCAGCCCAAGGGGCCCGTCGGAGCAGTTCTTC.

This clonotype was counted between two and nine times. V usage is TRBV7-2 and J usage is TRBJ2-7; no firm D call. This CDR3 spans 14 amino acids. Per germline, CDR1 SGHTA and CDR2 FQGNSA. Trimming shortened V by 4 bases and J by 5 bases, and 15 bases separated the two germline ends. CDR3 DNA: TGTGCCAGCAGCTCTAAGTACCGGTGGAACGAGCAGTACTTC. Translated: CASSSKYRWNEQYF. The full variable domain, in which reference TRBV7-2 and TRBJ2-7 provide the parts outside the CDR3, is GAGVSQSPSNKVTEKGKDVELRCDPISGHTALYWYRQSLGQGLEFLIYFQGNSAPDKSGLPSDRFSAERTGGSVSTLTIQRTQQEDSAVYLCASSSKYRWNEQYFGPGTRLTVT.

This clonotype was seen at least ten times. The rearrangement uses TRBV12-3 or TRBV12-4 and TRBJ2-1; TRBD2 is a possible D gene (7 bases). Trimming left V 7 bases short and J 7 bases short, with 23 bases between. This CDR3 is built from 16 residues. The CDR3 is CASTHRGAGAQNEQFF. The CDR3 nucleotides are TGTGCCAGCACCCATAGAGGGGCGGGGGCCCAGAATGAGCAGTTCTTC.

This clonotype was observed a few times. The V gene is TRBV6-2 or TRBV6-3, the J gene TRBJ2-7; D is possibly TRBD1 (6 bases). The CDR3 loop spans 12 amino acids. CDR1 and CDR2 from the germline V gene are MNHEY and SVGEGT. V lost 6 bases, J lost 8 bases, and 14 bases lay in between. CDR3 nucleotides: TGTGCCAGCAGCCCCGACAGGAGTCAGCAGTACTTC. This translates into CASSPDRSQQYF.

This clonotype occurred many times. This chain links TRBV4-2 with TRBJ2-7; 9 bases are a match to TRBD1. The V gene's germline CDR1 is LGHNA and CDR2 YNFKEQ. The CDR3 is 16 amino acids. The V segment lost 0 bases and the J segment 1 base; nucleotides outside the gene matches: 4. The CDR3 loop is CASSQEGTGTSYEQYF. The DNA for the CDR3 is TGTGCCAGCAGCCAAGAAGGGACAGGGACTTCCTACGAGCAGTACTTC.

The chain joins TRBV28 to TRBJ2-3; TRBD1 matches at 7 bases. CDR1 and CDR2 (germline): MDHEN, SYDVKM. The CDR3 extends over 14 amino acids. V gave up 8 bases and J gave up 6 bases; unmatched junction bases: 11. The CDR3 bases are TGTGCCAGCGGACAGGACTTTGAGGTGGATACGCAGTATTTT. Protein sequence: CASGQDFEVDTQYF.

This clonotype was picked up many times. The chain couples TRBV29-1 to TRBJ2-7, with D possibly being TRBD1 (5 bases). CDR3 size: 13 residues. Trimming left V 7 bases short and J 0 bases short, with 13 bases between. Per germline, CDR1 SQVTM and CDR2 ANQGSEA. The CDR3, as DNA: TGCAGCGGCTTGACAGAAAGCTCCTACGAGCAGTACTTC. Encoded protein: CSGLTESSYEQYF.

J is TRBJ2-1 and V is TRBV20-1, with a tentative D call TRBD2 (6 bases). Germline V gives CDR1 DFQATT, CDR2 SNEGSKA (reference sequence). Trimming shortened V by 0 bases and J by 5 bases, and 14 bases separated the two germline ends. The CDR3 totals 15 residues. The CDR3 region has the DNA TGCAGTGCTAGAGAGGGGACGGGAGCGAACAATGAGCAGTTCTTC. Protein sequence: CSAREGTGANNEQFF.